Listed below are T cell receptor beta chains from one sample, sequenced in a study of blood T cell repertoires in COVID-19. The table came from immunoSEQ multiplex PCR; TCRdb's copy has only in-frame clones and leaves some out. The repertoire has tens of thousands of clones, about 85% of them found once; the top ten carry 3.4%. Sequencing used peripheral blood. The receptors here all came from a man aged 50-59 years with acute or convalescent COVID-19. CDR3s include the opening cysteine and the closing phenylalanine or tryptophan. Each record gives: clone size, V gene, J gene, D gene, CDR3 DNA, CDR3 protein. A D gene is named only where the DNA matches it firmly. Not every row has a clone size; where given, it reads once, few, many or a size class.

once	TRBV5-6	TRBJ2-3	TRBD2	TGTGCCAGCAGCGCAGGGACTAGCGGGGGGGATACGCAGTATTTT	CASSAGTSGGDTQYF
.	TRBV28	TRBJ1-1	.	TGTGCCAGCAGTTTAATCCCCCCGGGGAAGAACACTGAAGCTTTCTTT	CASSLIPPGKNTEAFF
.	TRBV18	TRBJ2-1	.	TGTGCCAGCTCACCACTGAGCTCCTACAATGAGCAGTTCTTC	CASSPLSSYNEQFF
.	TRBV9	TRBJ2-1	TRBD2	TGTGCCAGCAGCCCGCGGACTAGCGGGAGGGCCGCGTACAATGAGCAGTTCTTC	CASSPRTSGRAAYNEQFF
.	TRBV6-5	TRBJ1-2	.	TGTGCCAGCAGTTCCAGCCTGGGGGGGAACTATGGCTACACCTTC	CASSSSLGGNYGYTF
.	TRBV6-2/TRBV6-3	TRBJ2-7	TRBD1	TGTGCCAGCAGTTACACTGACAGGGGATATGAGCAGTACTTC	CASSYTDRGYEQYF
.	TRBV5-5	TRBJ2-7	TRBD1	TGTGCCAGCTTCGGACAGGGCTCCTACGAGCAGTACTTC	CASFGQGSYEQYF
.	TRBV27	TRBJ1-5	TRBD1	TGTGCCAGCAGTTTGGGACAGGGATATCAGCCCCAGCATTTT	CASSLGQGYQPQHF
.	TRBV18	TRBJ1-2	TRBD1	TGTGCCAGCTCGCCGGACAGGTCCGAGGGCTACACCTTC	CASSPDRSEGYTF
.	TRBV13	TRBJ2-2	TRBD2	TGTGCCAGCAGCCCCCGACTAGCGGGAGGCACCGGGGAGCTGTTTTTT	CASSPRLAGGTGELFF
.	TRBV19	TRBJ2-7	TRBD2	TGTGCCAGTAGTACGCGAAGCGGGAGTAGATCCTACGAGCAGTACTTC	CASSTRSGSRSYEQYF
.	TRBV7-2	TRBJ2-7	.	TGTGCCAGCAGCGCGGCGGGGACCACCGCCTACGAGCAGTACTTC	CASSAAGTTAYEQYF
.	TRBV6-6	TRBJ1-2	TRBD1	TGTGCCAGTCGACAGGGCCCGGGGTATGGCTACACCTTC	CASRQGPGYGYTF
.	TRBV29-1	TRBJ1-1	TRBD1	TGCAGCTCCAGGACAGGATCGAACACTGAAGCTTTCTTT	CSSRTGSNTEAFF
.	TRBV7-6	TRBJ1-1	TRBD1	TGTGCCAGCAGAAAGACAGGGGGGAACACTGAAGCTTTCTTT	CASRKTGGNTEAFF
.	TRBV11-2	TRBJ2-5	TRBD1	TGTGCCAGCAGCTTAGTGAGGACAGGGGGGGAGACCCAGTACTTC	CASSLVRTGGETQYF
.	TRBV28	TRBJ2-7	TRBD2	TGTGCCGGCGGGACTAGCGGGAGGGCCTACGAGCAGTACTTC	CAGGTSGRAYEQYF
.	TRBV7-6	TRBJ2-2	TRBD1	TGTGCCAGCAGCTTAAACGCAGGACAGGGGGCCGGGGAGCTGTTTTTT	CASSLNAGQGAGELFF
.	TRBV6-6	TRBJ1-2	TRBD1	TGTGCCAGCACCATCCCAGGGACAGGGGGCGAATATGGCTACACCTTC	CASTIPGTGGEYGYTF
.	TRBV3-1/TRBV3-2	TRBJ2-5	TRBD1	TGTGCCAGCAGCCACGCCTCGGGACAGGGGGTGAGGGAGACCCAGTACTTC	CASSHASGQGVRETQYF
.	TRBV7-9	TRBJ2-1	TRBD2	TGTGCCAGCAGCTTAGGCCTAGCGGGAGCAATTGAGCAGTTCTTC	CASSLGLAGAIEQFF
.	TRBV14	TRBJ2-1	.	TGTGCCAGCAGTCGCCACCTAGCGCCCGTGGGTAATGAGCAGTTCTTC	CASSRHLAPVGNEQFF
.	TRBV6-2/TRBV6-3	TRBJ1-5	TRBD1	TGTGCCAGCAGCTGGGGACAGGGCAATCAGCCCCAGCATTTT	CASSWGQGNQPQHF
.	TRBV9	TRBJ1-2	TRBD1	TGTGCCAGCAGCGCCGATCCCACAGGGGCTGGCTACACCTTC	CASSADPTGAGYTF
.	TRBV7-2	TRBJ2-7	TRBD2	TGTGCCAGCAGTGTATTAGCGGGTGAAGAGCAGTACTTC	CASSVLAGEEQYF
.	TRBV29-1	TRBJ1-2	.	TGCAGCGTTGATCAGGGTTCCTATGGCTACACCTTC	CSVDQGSYGYTF
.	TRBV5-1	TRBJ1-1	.	TGCGCCAGCAGCTTGGATACGGGAAGGAACACTGAAGCTTTCTTT	CASSLDTGRNTEAFF
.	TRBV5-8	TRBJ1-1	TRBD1	TGTGCCAGCAGTACCACAAGAAAAGACAGGGCGAACACTGAAGCTTTCTTT	CASSTTRKDRANTEAFF
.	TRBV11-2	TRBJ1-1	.	TGTGCCAGCAGCTTATCAAGCCGGCGGGTAACTGAAGCTTTCTTT	CASSLSSRRVTEAFF
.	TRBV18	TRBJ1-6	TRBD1	TGTGCCAGCTCACTGGACAGGGCTAATTCACCCCTCCACTTT	CASSLDRANSPLHF
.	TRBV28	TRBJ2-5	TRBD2	TGTGCCAGCAGTTTAGGCGGGAGGGCCGGGGCCGAGACCCAGTACTTC	CASSLGGRAGAETQYF
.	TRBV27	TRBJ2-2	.	TGTGCCAGCAGTCCCTTTCAGTTCGGGGAGCTGTTTTTT	CASSPFQFGELFF
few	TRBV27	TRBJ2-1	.	TGTGCCAGCAGTTTTCGCGGGAGAGGGGGGTACAATGAGCAGTTCTTC	CASSFRGRGGYNEQFF
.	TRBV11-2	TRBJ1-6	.	TGTGCCAGCAGCCGACAGAGGAATTCACCCCTCCACTTT	CASSRQRNSPLHF
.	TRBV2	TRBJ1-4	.	TGTGCCAGCAACGGACAGCTTAATGAAAAACTGTTTTTT	CASNGQLNEKLFF
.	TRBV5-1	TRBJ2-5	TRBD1	TGCGCCAGCAGTTCGGGACAGACCAACCAAGAGACCCAGTACTTC	CASSSGQTNQETQYF
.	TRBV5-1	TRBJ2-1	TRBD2	TGCGCCAGCAGGCCCAGGACCGGGACTAGCGGACTCAATGAGCAGTTCTTC	CASRPRTGTSGLNEQFF
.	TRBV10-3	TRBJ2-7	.	TGTGCCATCAGTGAGGTTGGTAGCGCCTACGAGCAGTACTTC	CAISEVGSAYEQYF
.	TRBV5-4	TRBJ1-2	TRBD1	TGTGCCAGCAGCCGGACAGGGGGCGGGATCTATGGCTACACCTTC	CASSRTGGGIYGYTF
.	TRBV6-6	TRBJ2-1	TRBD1	TGTGCCAGCAGGGACAGGGAGAGCTCCTACAATGAGCAGTTCTTC	CASRDRESSYNEQFF
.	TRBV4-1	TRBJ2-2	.	TGCGCCAGCAGCCCGAGTTCTATGAACACCGGGGAGCTGTTTTTT	CASSPSSMNTGELFF